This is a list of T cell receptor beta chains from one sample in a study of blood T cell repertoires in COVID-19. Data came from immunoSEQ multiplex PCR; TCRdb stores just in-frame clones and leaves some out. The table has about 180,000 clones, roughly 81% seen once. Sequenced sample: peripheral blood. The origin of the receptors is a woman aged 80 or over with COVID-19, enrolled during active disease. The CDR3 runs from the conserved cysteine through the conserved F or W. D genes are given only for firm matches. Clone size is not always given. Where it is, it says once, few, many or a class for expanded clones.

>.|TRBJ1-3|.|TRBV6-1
TGTGCCAGCAGTGGGAGGACCGCTTCCTCTGGAAACACCATATATTTT
CASSGRTASSGNTIYF
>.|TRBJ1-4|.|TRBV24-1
TGTGCCACCAGTGATTTAATAGAGCCGAAACTGTTTTTT
CATSDLIEPKLFF
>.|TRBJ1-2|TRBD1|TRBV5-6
TGTGCCAGCAGCCCGGACAGGGCTTATGGCTACACCTTC
CASSPDRAYGYTF
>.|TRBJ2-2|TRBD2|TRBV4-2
TGTGCCAGCAGCCAAGGGGGGGACTACTCCACCGGGGAGCTGTTTTTT
CASSQGGDYSTGELFF
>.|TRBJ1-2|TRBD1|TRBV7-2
TGTGCCAGCAGCTTATCGCCGAGCAGGGACAGGGGAAGTGGCTACACCTTC
CASSLSPSRDRGSGYTF
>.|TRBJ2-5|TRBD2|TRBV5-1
TGCGCCAGCAGCTTGGCCGGGACTAGCGGACAAGAGACCCAGTACTTC
CASSLAGTSGQETQYF
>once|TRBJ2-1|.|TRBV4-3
TGCGCCAGCAGCCTTGGCGGGGCCAGCTCCTACAATGAGCAGTTCTTC
CASSLGGASSYNEQFF
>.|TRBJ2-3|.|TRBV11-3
TGTGCCAGCAGCTCCTACGGTACTAGCACAGATACGCAGTATTTT
CASSSYGTSTDTQYF
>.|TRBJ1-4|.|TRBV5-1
TGCGCCAGCAGCCGGGTGACTGGTGAAAAACTGTTTTTT
CASSRVTGEKLFF
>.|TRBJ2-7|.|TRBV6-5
TGTGCCAGCAGTTCCTCTAGCTACGAGCAGTACTTC
CASSSSSYEQYF
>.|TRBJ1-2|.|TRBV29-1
TGCAGCGTTTCCGAGCTAGGAAACTATGGCTACACCTTC
CSVSELGNYGYTF
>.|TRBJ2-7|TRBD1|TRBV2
TGTGCCAGCAGTGCAGGGACAGGGTCCATCTACGAGCAGTACTTC
CASSAGTGSIYEQYF
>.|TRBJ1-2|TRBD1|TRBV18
TGTGCCAGCTCACCCCAGACAGGGAACTATGGCTACACCTTC
CASSPQTGNYGYTF
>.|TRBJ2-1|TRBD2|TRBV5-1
TGCGCCAGCAGCTTTACGGGGGGGTTGAACAATGAGCAGTTCTTC
CASSFTGGLNNEQFF
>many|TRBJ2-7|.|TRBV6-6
TGTGCCAGCAGGTACGCTAGGGCGGGACCTTCCTACGAGCAGTACTTC
CASRYARAGPSYEQYF
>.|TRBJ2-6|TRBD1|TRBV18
TGTGCCAGCTCCAGGGGGCAGGGGGCCAACGTCCTGACTTTC
CASSRGQGANVLTF
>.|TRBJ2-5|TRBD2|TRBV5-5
TGTGCCAGCAGCTTTAGGGGACTAGTGCGGGAGACCCAGTACTTC
CASSFRGLVRETQYF
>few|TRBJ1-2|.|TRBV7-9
TGTGCCAGCAGCTTATGGGGAGAGGGTGGCTACACCTTC
CASSLWGEGGYTF
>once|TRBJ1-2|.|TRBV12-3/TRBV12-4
TGTGCCAGCACCCCGTTAGATGGCTACACCTTC
CASTPLDGYTF
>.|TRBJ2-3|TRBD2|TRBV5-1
TGCGCCAGCAGCGAGGGACTAGCGGGGTGGACAGATACGCAGTATTTT
CASSEGLAGWTDTQYF
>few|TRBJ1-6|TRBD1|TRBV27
TGTGCCAGCAGTTTAGGGACAGGGTTTTCACCCCTCCACTTT
CASSLGTGFSPLHF
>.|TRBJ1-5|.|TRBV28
TGTGCCAGCAGTTTGTCCCCTTATCAGCCCCAGCATTTT
CASSLSPYQPQHF
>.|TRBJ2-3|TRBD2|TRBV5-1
TGCGCCAGCAGCTTTACCCCGGGACTACCAGATACGCAGTATTTT
CASSFTPGLPDTQYF
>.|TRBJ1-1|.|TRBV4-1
TGCGCCAGCAGCCTTATCCCTTTGACAGGACAGAACACTGAAGCTTTCTTT
CASSLIPLTGQNTEAFF
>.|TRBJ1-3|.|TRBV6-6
TGTGCCAGCAGTTACTCGCTCCCGGTAGCTGGAAACACCATATATTTT
CASSYSLPVAGNTIYF
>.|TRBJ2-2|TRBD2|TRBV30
TGTGCCTGGAGAGGAGCCCTAGCCTCAATACCTCTTAGCGGGGGCCCGAACACCGGGGAGCTGTTTTTT
CAWRGALASIPLSGGPNTGELFF
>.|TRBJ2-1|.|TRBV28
TGTGCCAGCAGTTTAGTTAGGGCGGGGGAGCAGTTCTTC
CASSLVRAGEQFF
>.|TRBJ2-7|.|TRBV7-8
TGTGCCAGCAGCCCTAGCTGGGTCGGCGAGCAGTACTTC
CASSPSWVGEQYF
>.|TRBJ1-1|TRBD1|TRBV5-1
TGCGCCAGCAGCGAGGACAGGGGGTCCGGGACTGAAGCTTTCTTT
CASSEDRGSGTEAFF
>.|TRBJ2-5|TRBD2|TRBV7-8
TGTGCCAGCAGCCGACAAACCTTACTAGCGGGAGGAGAGACCCAGTACTTC
CASSRQTLLAGGETQYF
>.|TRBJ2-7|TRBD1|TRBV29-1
TGCAGCGGAGCGACAGGGGGCAGCTACGAGCAGTACTTC
CSGATGGSYEQYF
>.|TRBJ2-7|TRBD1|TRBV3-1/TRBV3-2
TGTGCCAGCAGCCAAGTAAGGGGGCCAGGCGAGCAGTACTTC
CASSQVRGPGEQYF
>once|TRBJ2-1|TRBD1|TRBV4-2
TGTGCCAGCAGCAATCGACAGGGACCCAATGAGCAGTTCTTC
CASSNRQGPNEQFF
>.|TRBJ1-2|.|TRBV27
TGTGCCAGCAGTCTAAACCCAGGAGGGTATGGCTACACCTTC
CASSLNPGGYGYTF
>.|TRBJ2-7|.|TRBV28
TGTGCCAGCAGTTTATTGGTCAGGCCTTGGGCCTACGAGCAGTACTTC
CASSLLVRPWAYEQYF
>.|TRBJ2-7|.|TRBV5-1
TGCGCCAGCAGCTTAGCCAGGGTAGGCGTCGGCTACGAGCAGTACTTC
CASSLARVGVGYEQYF
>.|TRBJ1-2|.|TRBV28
TGTGCCAGCAGTAAGCGGGGGGCTGGGGGCTACACCTTC
CASSKRGAGGYTF
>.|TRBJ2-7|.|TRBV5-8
TGTGCCAGCAGCTTGGTTGGCAGGGAAAGCTCCTACGAGCAGTACTTC
CASSLVGRESSYEQYF
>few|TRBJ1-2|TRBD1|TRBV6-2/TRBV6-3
TGTGCCAGCAGTGATCCCGGGACAGGGGGATTTGGCTACACCTTC
CASSDPGTGGFGYTF
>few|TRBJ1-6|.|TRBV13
TGTGCCAGCACCTTTAACTCGCCGGGTTCACCCCTCCACTTT
CASTFNSPGSPLHF
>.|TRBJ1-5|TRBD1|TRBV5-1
TGCGCCAGCAGCTTACAGGGGGGAAGCAATCAGCCCCAGCATTTT
CASSLQGGSNQPQHF
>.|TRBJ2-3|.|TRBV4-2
TGTGCCAGCAGCCAAGATCCCAGTAGCGGTCACACAGATACGCAGTATTTT
CASSQDPSSGHTDTQYF
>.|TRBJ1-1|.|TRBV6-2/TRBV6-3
TGTGCCAGCAGTCACCCCCCCCGACCCGGGGGTACTGAAGCTTTCTTT
CASSHPPRPGGTEAFF
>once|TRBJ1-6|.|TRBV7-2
TGTGCCAGCAGCGTACGGAGCCTAACACCCCTCCACTTT
CASSVRSLTPLHF
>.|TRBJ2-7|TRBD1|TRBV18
TGTGCCAGCTCACCAGGGACAGGGAACGAGCAGTACTTC
CASSPGTGNEQYF
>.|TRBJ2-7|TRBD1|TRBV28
TGTGCCAGCAGCCCGGGACAGGGATCGTACGAGCAGTACTTC
CASSPGQGSYEQYF
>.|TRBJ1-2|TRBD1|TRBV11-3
TGTGCCAGCAGCCCTAGACAGGGTGGGTATGGCTACACCTTC
CASSPRQGGYGYTF
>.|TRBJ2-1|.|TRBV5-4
TGTGCCAGCAGCTTGGGTGGGGGCCGGAATGAGCAGTTCTTC
CASSLGGGRNEQFF
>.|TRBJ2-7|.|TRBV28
TGTGCCAGCAGTCCCCTATTCCGCAGGGGCGAGCAGTACTTC
CASSPLFRRGEQYF
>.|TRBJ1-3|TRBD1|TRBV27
TGTGCCAGCAGACCGGGACAGGAGGTCGGAAACACCATATATTTT
CASRPGQEVGNTIYF
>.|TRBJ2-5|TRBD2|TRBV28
TGTGCCAGCAGTTTAGGGGTAATCGGACTAGCCTCGGAGACCCAGTACTTC
CASSLGVIGLASETQYF
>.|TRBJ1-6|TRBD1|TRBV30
TGTGCCTGGGGACAGGGGGTCAATTCACCCCTCCACTTT
CAWGQGVNSPLHF
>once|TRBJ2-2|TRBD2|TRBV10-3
TGTGCCATCAGTGAGAGAGCGGGAGGGGACACCGGGGAGCTGTTTTTT
CAISERAGGDTGELFF
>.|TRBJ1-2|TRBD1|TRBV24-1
TGTGCCACCAGGGGGACAGGGAACTATGGCTACACCTTC
CATRGTGNYGYTF
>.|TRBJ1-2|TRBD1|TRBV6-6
TGTGCCAGCAGAAAACAGGGGGCGCGGGTGGACTATGGCTACACCTTC
CASRKQGARVDYGYTF